This T cell receptor beta chain was sequenced in a study of blood T cell repertoires in COVID-19. For the study at large: The origin of the acute and convalescent COVID-19 samples was the United States, Italy and Spain. T cells, B-cell-depleted T cells, or PBMCs provided the cDNA or gDNA that served as material.

Study processing details: Quantification of nucleated cells was approximated via reference gene primer amplification. Generated by immunoSEQ multiplex PCR, the TCRdb table keeps only in-frame clones and is missing some. V, J and clone size reflect that table, while D and trimming were determined from the DNA. The repertoire holds about 170,000 clones, with around 76% as singletons. V shed 5 bases and J 6 bases; nucleotides not matched to a gene: 12. CDR1 is SGHVS and CDR2 is FQNEAQ in the germline V gene. This CDR3 is built from 16 residues. The sequencing input was peripheral blood. V usage is TRBV7-8 and J usage is TRBJ2-1; 8 bases align to TRBD2. This sequence was found in a woman between 70 and 85 years old with acute or convalescent COVID-19. The CDR3 DNA is TGTGCCAGCAGCCGTACCGGGACTAGTGCAACCAATGAGCAGTTCTTC. Amino acid sequence: CASSRTGTSATNEQFF.